A single T cell receptor beta chain is shown here with its context. This clone appeared a single time. Its antigen target is currently unknown. Base qualities are not at hand, and no much larger clone is one base apart. One collaborating source in Seattle enrolled patients while the patients were actively infected and followed the patients over time throughout the course of disease. Each collaborating institution followed its own protocols to collect whole blood in K2EDTA tubes. For TCRbeta analysis, collaborator samples were shipped as frozen whole blood, as isolated PBMCs, or as DNA extracted from either sample type. These data belong to a study of blood T cell repertoires in COVID-19 (dated by TCRdb to about 2020). Regarding the study in general: Samples from collaborators originated in the United States, Italy and Spain and spanned both the acute and convalescent phases of COVID-19. The material from the prospective study consisted of cDNA or gDNA derived from T cells, B-cell-depleted T cells, or PBMCs. Subjects who had been exposed to COVID-19, were actively infected with it, or had recovered from it provided the deeply sampled blood TCRbeta repertoires that made up the dataset. The repertoires were released in a freely available public database meant as a resource for research on the immune response to SARS-CoV-2. The samples were drawn from the first 160 participants of the ongoing ImmuneRACE study and from 1,254 subjects provided by 6 global collaborators. The sample metadata nearly always contained a de-identified subject ID, COVID-19 status, age in years and sex. Where available, HLA class I and class II types were obtained from metadata supplied by the sample provider rather than from assay-based typing. Here is what the overall study found, with its caveats: Clinical and demographic metadata were provided uncurated, with the amount varying by source and participant.

The CDR3, from cysteine to phenylalanine, totals 15 residues. The CDR3 DNA has 45 bases and is translated from base 1. V is reduced by 2 bases and J by 6 bases, leaving a spacing of 17 bases between them. From the germline V gene, CDR1 is SGDLS and CDR2 is YYNGEE. TCRbeta CDR3 regions were amplified from genomic DNA using the immunoSEQ Assay, a bias-controlled multiplex PCR. In the original analysis: The number of nucleated cells in each sample was estimated by amplification of reference gene primers within the assay. To quantify the absolute abundance of each unique TCRbeta CDR3 rearrangement, sequence reads were collapsed and filtered. For each sample, productive Simpson clonality was calculated as the square root of Simpson's diversity index over productive rearrangements. TCRdb took over this immuneACCESS table, retaining in-frame rearrangements with V and J assigned. Such tables are incomplete; in checked studies, under half of the missing clones stem from an unresolved V gene, and the remainder is unexplained. V and J calls and clone size are as listed in that table; D and trimming were resolved from the DNA. The sample contains roughly 200,000 clones, nearly 90% of them found a single time. The ten largest clones take up roughly a sixth of the sample.

The sequenced sample was peripheral blood. The rearranged chain carries TRBV9 and TRBJ1-2, with TRBD1 perhaps the D gene, on 6 matching bases. This clonotype was obtained from a man aged 50-60 years with COVID-19, enrolled during active disease. DNA sequence: TGTGCCAGCAGCGTGCGGGAGGGGGATCTACATGGCTACACCTTC. Its amino acids are CASSVREGDLHGYTF.